Below are 23 T cell receptor beta chains sequenced from a single sample in a study of post-analysis software for immune sequencing data. The study, taken as a whole, reports: Controls had lower frequencies than patients of about 5 TRBV segments, which included TRBV5-6, TRBV5-1 and TRBV20-1.

For these TCRs, the target antigens are not known. TCR beta cDNA libraries had unique molecular identifiers. TCRdb re-derived calls from the PCR reads in MiXCR, one entry per CDR3 protein. The sample gives roughly 700,000 distinct CDR3 sequences, roughly 29% of which show up once; roughly 0.53% is in the top ten. The specimen was blood. These receptors were obtained from a girl aged 5 to 17 with multiple sclerosis.

J is TRBJ2-1 and V is TRBV6-1; D unclear. The CDR3 runs 14 residues. With 4 bases removed from V and 3 bases from J, the gap between germline ends came to 10 bases. The germline gives CDR1 MNHNS, CDR2 SASEGT. The CDR3 here is CASSASVNYNEQFF. The CDR3 DNA reads TGTGCCAGCAGTGCTTCAGTAAACTACAATGAGCAGTTCTTC.

In this sample, this clonotype turned up a few times. The chain is built from TRBV5-6 and TRBJ2-1, with no clear D. V dropped 4 bases and J dropped 9 bases, with 11 bases sitting between them. The CDR3 is made up of 12 amino acids. CDR1 is SGHDT, CDR2 YYEEEE, per germline. CDR3 bases: TGTGCCAGCAGCCGGAATGTCCCTGAGCAGTTCTTC. This translates into CASSRNVPEQFF.

The genes are TRBV20-1 and TRBJ2-5; TRBD2 agrees at 13 bases. The length of the CDR3 is 15 residues. Germline V CDR1 and CDR2: DFQATT, SNEGSKA (reference sequence). With 5 bases clipped from V and 5 bases from J, the junction kept 8 bases outside the gene matches. The CDR3 is CSASEGTSGVETQYF. The DNA for the CDR3 is TGCAGTGCTTCCGAAGGGACTAGCGGGGTGGAGACCCAGTACTTC.

J is TRBJ2-3 and V is TRBV14; D not resolved. Trimming pared 0 bases from V and 2 bases from J, leaving 12 bases between. CDR1 is SGHDN and CDR2 is FVKESK in the germline V gene. The CDR3 has 16 amino acids. CDR3 DNA sequence: TGTGCCAGCAGCCAAGATGAAAGGTCTGTCACAGATACGCAGTATTTT. It codes for CASSQDERSVTDTQYF. Together with reference TRBV14 and TRBJ2-3, the CDR3 gives the full variable domain: EAGVTQFPSHSVIEKGQTVTLRCDPISGHDNLYWYRRVMGKEIKFLLHFVKESKQDESGMPNNRFLAERTGGTYSTLKVQPAELEDSGVYFCASSQDERSVTDTQYFGPGTRLTVL.

Only a few counts were recorded for this clonotype. The V gene is TRBV3-1, the J gene TRBJ2-3; D is undetermined. The CDR3 totals 16 residues. Between the trimmed V and J ends, which lost 0 bases and 0 bases, there was a span of 10 bases. The germline V gene has CDR1 LGHDT and CDR2 YNNKEL (reference sequence). CDR3: CASSQDLVGSTDTQYF. CDR3 nucleotides: TGTGCCAGCAGCCAAGATTTGGTGGGAAGCACAGATACGCAGTATTTT.

This chain links TRBV21-1 with TRBJ2-7; the D call TRBD2 from the table was never checked on the DNA. TRBV21-1 is a recognized pseudogene. The CDR3 sequence is 15 residues long. The CDR3 DNA follows: TGTGCCAGCAGCAAACACTTACTAGCGTGCTACGAGCAGTACTTC. This codes for CASSKHLLACYEQYF.

V usage is TRBV4-1 and J usage is TRBJ2-5, with TRBD1 matching over 9 bases. Per germline, CDR1 MGHRA and CDR2 YSYEKL. Trimming at V came to 2 bases and at J to 7 bases, leaving 5 bases not matched to a gene. The CDR3 has 14 residues. CDR3 coding DNA: TGCGCCAGCAGCCAACCGGGACAGGGAGGGACCCAGTACTTC. Translation gives CASSQPGQGGTQYF.

V usage is TRBV20-1 and J usage is TRBJ1-6; tentatively, D is TRBD1 (5 bases). Per the germline V gene, CDR1 is DFQATT and CDR2 is SNEGSKA (reference sequence). V lost 5 bases and J lost 4, with 18 bases in between. The CDR3 extends over 16 amino acids. As DNA, the CDR3 is TGCAGTGCTTACAACCCCGGGACCTCTTATAATTCACCCCTCCACTTT. It specifies CSAYNPGTSYNSPLHF.

The CDR3 region is CASSVGGTGTDTQYF. The DNA of the CDR3 is TGTGCCAGCAGCGTAGGAGGGACAGGGACAGATACGCAGTATTTT. The chain carries TRBV9 and TRBJ2-3; 9 bases are shared with TRBD1. V dropped 0 bases and J dropped 3; count of bases not matched to a gene: 2. CDR1 is SGDLS, CDR2 YYNGEE, per germline. The CDR3 is 15 residues long.

This clonotype has just a few counts. The gene calls are TRBV7-9 and TRBJ1-1; D gene uncertain. The CDR3 consists of 12 residues. In germline, CDR1 is SEHNR, CDR2 FQNEAQ (reference sequence). The V end was cut by 0 bases, the J end by 4 bases, with 3 bases between. CDR3 protein: CASSLAPTEAFF. The CDR3 nucleotides are TGTGCCAGCAGCTTAGCGCCCACTGAAGCTTTCTTT.

The rearrangement uses TRBV6-5 and TRBJ2-5, with TRBD2 matching 9 bases. V lost 0 bases and J lost 11; bases outside the gene matches: 13. Germline CDR1 is MNHEY and CDR2 is SVGAGI. The length of the CDR3 is 16 residues. CDR3 bases: TGTGCCAGCAGTTACTCGATAATAGCGGGAGCTGGGGAGCAGTACTTC. Amino acid sequence: CASSYSIIAGAGEQYF.

This clonotype was recorded a few times. The CDR3 DNA sequence: TGTGCCAGCAGCCAAGAGGGCGGGAGGACCCCGCGGCAGTTCTTC. Its protein product is CASSQEGGRTPRQFF. The J gene is TRBJ2-1, the V gene TRBV3-1; 8 nucleotides line up with TRBD2. Germline-derived CDR1 and CDR2 are LGHDT and YNNKEL (reference sequence). The ends lost 0 bases at V and 12 bases at J; junction bases unmatched: 10. This CDR3 contains 15 residues.

This clonotype has only a few counts. The chain uses TRBV7-2 and TRBJ2-6; D uncertain. Germline CDR1 and CDR2: SGHTA and FQGNSA. The CDR3 loop spans 14 amino acids. V was pared by 6 bases and J by 0 bases, with 6 bases between. The CDR3 coding sequence is TGTGCCAGCAGGAAGAACTCTGGGGCCAACGTCCTGACTTTC. Residues: CASRKNSGANVLTF.

The V and J genes are TRBV24-1 and TRBJ2-1; D not certain. Trimming stripped 4 bases from V and 7 bases from J, with 10 bases between. The germline V gene encodes CDR1 KGHDR and CDR2 SFDVKD. The CDR3 has 13 residues. The CDR3 DNA sequence: TGTGCCACCAGTGAAAGGAAATGGAATGAGCAGTTCTTC. Amino acids: CATSERKWNEQFF.

The gene calls are TRBV7-8 and TRBJ1-2; 11 bases line up with TRBD1. This CDR3 comprises 14 residues. The germline CDR1 and CDR2 sequences are SGHVS and FQNEAQ. V shed 5 bases, J shed 8 bases, and the junction held 7 bases outside the gene matches. In DNA, the CDR3 is TGTGCCAGCAGCACTACGGGACAGGGGGGCGGCTACACCTTC. Residues: CASSTTGQGGGYTF.

The V and J genes are TRBV4-3 and TRBJ2-7; D not certain. The germline V gene has CDR1 LGHNA and CDR2 YSLEER. The CDR3 length is 14 residues. Deletions cut 1 base from V and 3 bases from J, with 10 bases between. The CDR3 coding sequence is TGCGCCAGCAGCCAAGGCAGCATGGGCTACGAGCAGTACTTC. It specifies CASSQGSMGYEQYF.

Points on this clonotype: One junction end disagrees with the germline gene, perhaps due to a read error. The gene calls are TRBV5-1 and TRBJ1-2; D unclear. Germline V gene lookup returns CDR1 SGHRS and CDR2 YFSETQ. This CDR3 contains 13 residues. The CDR3 reads CAGSDERCYGYTF. As DNA, the CDR3 is TGCGCCGGCAGCGACGAACGGTGCTATGGCTACACCTTC.

This clonotype was picked up a small number of times. The V and J genes are TRBV10-1 and TRBJ2-1; tentative D call: TRBD2 (5 bases). The CDR3 is 18 amino acids. V was clipped by 5 bases and J by 3 bases, with 23 bases between them. Germline V gene lookup returns CDR1 WNHNN and CDR2 SYGVQD (reference sequence). CDR3 amino acids: CASSTDAAGNLVYNEQFF. Written as DNA, the CDR3 is TGCGCCAGCAGTACTGACGCGGCCGGGAATTTGGTCTACAATGAGCAGTTCTTC.

This clonotype was counted between two and nine times. V gene TRBV18 combines with J gene TRBJ2-1; D might be TRBD1 or TRBD2, each matching 5 bases. With 3 bases removed from V and 10 bases from J, the gap between germline ends came to 16 bases. This CDR3 has 14 residues. Germline CDR1 reads KGHSH; CDR2 reads LQKENI. The CDR3 DNA sequence: TGTGCCAGCTCACCCCGGGACCGAGCCGGAGAGCAGTTCTTC. Its protein is CASSPRDRAGEQFF.

This clonotype turned up a few times. The chain has TRBV20-1 and TRBJ2-5; TRBD1 agrees at 7 bases. Trimming at V came to 4 bases and at J to 3 bases, leaving 11 bases not matched to a gene. Per the germline V gene, CDR1 is DFQATT and CDR2 is SNEGSKA (reference sequence). The CDR3 consists of 15 residues. This chain's CDR3 is CSAKPYDRAKETQYF. CDR3 nucleotide sequence: TGCAGTGCTAAACCATACGACAGGGCAAAAGAGACCCAGTACTTC.

DNA for the CDR3: TGTGCCAGCAGCCCGAGACCTATAGCGGGAGGAGGGGGAGATACGCAGTATTTT. Encoded protein: CASSPRPIAGGGGDTQYF. The chain uses TRBV11-2 and TRBJ2-3, with TRBD2 identical over 10 bases. V trimming: 5 bases; J trimming: 5 bases; junction bases outside the gene matches: 16. This CDR3 comprises 18 residues. Germline loops: CDR1 SGHAT, CDR2 FQNNGV.

The chain employs TRBV5-6 and TRBJ2-5; 7 bases match TRBD1. J gave up 1 base and V 2 bases, and 5 bases lay outside the gene matches. The CDR3 is 15 residues long. Per germline, CDR1 SGHDT and CDR2 YYEEEE. CDR3: CASSLLQGLQETQYF. The CDR3 DNA follows: TGTGCCAGCAGCTTATTACAGGGGCTCCAAGAGACCCAGTACTTC.

This clonotype was picked up a small number of times. V usage is TRBV20-1 and J usage is TRBJ1-2, with D perhaps TRBD1 (5 bases). Germline V gene lookup returns CDR1 DFQATT and CDR2 SNEGSKA (reference sequence). The CDR3 has 11 residues. The V and J ends lost 5 bases and 6 bases respectively, with 10 bases between them. The CDR3 nucleotides are TGCAGTGCTCACAGAGGGGATGGCTACACCTTC. This translates into CSAHRGDGYTF.